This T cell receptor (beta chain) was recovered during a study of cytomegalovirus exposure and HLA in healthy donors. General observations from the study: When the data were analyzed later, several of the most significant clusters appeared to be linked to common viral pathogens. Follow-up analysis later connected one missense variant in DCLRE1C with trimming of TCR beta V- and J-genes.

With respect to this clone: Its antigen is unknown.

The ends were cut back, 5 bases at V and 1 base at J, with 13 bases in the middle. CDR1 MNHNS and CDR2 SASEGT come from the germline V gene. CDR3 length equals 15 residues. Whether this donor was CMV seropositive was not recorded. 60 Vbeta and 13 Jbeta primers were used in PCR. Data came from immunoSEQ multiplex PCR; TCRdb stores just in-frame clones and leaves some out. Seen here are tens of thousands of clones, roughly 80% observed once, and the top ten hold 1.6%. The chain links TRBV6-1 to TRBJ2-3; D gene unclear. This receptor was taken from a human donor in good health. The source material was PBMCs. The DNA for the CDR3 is TGTGCCAGCAGTCAGAATAGAGAGGGCACAGATACGCAGTATTTT. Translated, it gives CASSQNREGTDTQYF.